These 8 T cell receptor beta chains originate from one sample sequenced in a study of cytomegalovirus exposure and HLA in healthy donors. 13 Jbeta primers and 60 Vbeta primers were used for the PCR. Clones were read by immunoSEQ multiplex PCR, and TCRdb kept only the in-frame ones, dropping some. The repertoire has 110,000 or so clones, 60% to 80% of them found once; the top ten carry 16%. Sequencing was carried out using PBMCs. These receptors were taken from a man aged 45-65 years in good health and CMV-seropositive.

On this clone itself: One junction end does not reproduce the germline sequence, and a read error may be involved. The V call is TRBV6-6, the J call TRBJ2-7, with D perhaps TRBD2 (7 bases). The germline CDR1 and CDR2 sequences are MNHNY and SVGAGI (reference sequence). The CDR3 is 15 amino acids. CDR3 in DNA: TGTGCCAGCGGTTACTTGGGGGGGGGCACCTACGAGCAGTACTTC. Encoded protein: CASGYLGGGTYEQYF.

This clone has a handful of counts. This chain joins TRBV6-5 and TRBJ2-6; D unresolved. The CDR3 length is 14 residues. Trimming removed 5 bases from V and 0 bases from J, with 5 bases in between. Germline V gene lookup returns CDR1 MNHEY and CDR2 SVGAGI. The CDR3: CASSPSSGANVLTF. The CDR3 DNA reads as TGTGCCAGCAGTCCTAGCTCTGGGGCCAACGTCCTGACTTTC.

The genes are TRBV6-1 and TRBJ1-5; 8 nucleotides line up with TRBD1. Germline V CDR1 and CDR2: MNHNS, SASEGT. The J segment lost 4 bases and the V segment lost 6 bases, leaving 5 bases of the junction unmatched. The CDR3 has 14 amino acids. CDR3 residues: CASSPRTGNQPQHF. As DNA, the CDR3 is TGTGCCAGCAGCCCTAGGACAGGGAATCAGCCCCAGCATTTT.

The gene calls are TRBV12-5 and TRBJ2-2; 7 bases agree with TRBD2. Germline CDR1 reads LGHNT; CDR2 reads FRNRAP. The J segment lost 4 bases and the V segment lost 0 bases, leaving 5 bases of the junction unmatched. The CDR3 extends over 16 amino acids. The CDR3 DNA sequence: TGTGCTAGTGGTTTGGTAGAACTAGCGTCCACCGGGGAGCTGTTTTTT. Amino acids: CASGLVELASTGELFF.

The CDR3 nucleotides read TGTGCCAGCAGTGGTGGGCCAGGGGTATTTGGGGCCAACGTCCTGACTTTC. Residues: CASSGGPGVFGANVLTF. V is TRBV28 and J is TRBJ2-6; D perhaps matches TRBD1 (6 bases). The V gene lost 5 bases and the J gene lost 3 bases, with 17 bases spanning the gap. The CDR3 runs 17 residues. Looked up from germline, CDR1 is MDHEN and CDR2 is SYDVKM.

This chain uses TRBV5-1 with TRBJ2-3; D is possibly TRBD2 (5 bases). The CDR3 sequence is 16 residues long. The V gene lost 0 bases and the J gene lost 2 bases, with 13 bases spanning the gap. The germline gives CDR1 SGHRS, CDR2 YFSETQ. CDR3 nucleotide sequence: TGCGCCAGCAGCTTGGTTCTGGGAGATTTCACAGATACGCAGTATTTT. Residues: CASSLVLGDFTDTQYF.

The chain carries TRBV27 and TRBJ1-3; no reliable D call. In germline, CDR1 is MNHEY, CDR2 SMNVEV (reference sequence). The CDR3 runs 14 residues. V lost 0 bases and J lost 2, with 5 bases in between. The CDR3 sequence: CASSLSHTGNTIYF. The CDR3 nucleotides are TGTGCCAGCAGTTTATCGCACACTGGAAACACCATATATTTT.

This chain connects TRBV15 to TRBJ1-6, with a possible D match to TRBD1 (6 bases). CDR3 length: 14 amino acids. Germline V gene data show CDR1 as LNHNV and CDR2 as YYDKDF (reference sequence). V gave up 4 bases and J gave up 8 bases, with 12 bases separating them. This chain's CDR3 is CATSIQGMDSPLHF. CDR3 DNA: TGTGCCACCAGCATCCAGGGGATGGATTCACCCCTCCACTTT.